This T cell receptor (beta chain) appears in the sequencing data of a study of blood T cells in healthy people across ages. Every donor provided 7.5 to 10 milliliters of peripheral blood. Many counts were recorded for this clonotype. Its antigen is currently unknown. Findings of the study overall: Observed TCR beta diversity per million T cells went down as age went up. This fall followed a roughly linear course with age. Diversity estimates from one million T cells were considered underestimates. Greater diversity and more naive CD4+ cells were seen in long-lived donors than in aged donors.

A sample-barcoded 5' primer and a J-beta primer mix were used in a second PCR of roughly 7 to 12 cycles. Each CDR3 protein is one row after TCRdb ran MiXCR on the 5' RACE reads. The data hold some 700,000 distinct CDR3 sequences, with roughly 47% observed a single time. CDR1 and CDR2 (germline): MNHEY, SMNVEV (reference sequence). This CDR3 is built from 14 residues. The V and J ends lost 5 bases and 5 bases, in that order; junction bases with no gene match: 6. The specimen sequenced was blood. The receptor's source is a woman in her fifties or sixties in good health. The rearrangement uses TRBV27 and TRBJ1-5; 7 bases line up with TRBD1. The CDR3 region has the DNA TGTGCCAGCAGTCCCGGACAGGCCTATCAGCCCCAGCATTTT. Protein: CASSPGQAYQPQHF.